Sequencing of this T cell receptor (beta chain) was carried out in a study of beta chain features in type 1 diabetes. Only one heparinised blood draw was taken per donor, and its volume averaged around 100 mL. As to this clone: Its cognate antigen is unknown.

Study observations and caveats: TCRB CDR3 length was moderately but significantly reduced in all four CD4+ subsets of Type 1 diabetes patients. Whether HLA type affects TCRB rearrangement stayed undetermined in the present work.

Since all of the isolated RNA was reverse transcribed, expressed TCRB transcripts were what got sequenced. TCRdb's table, derived via immunoSEQ multiplex PCR, lists solely in-frame clones and lacks some. The table lists hundreds of thousands of clones, 10% to 15% of them singletons, with roughly 0.015% in the top ten. The sequence was collected from a man aged 18-30 years in good health. Sample: naive CD4+ T cells from blood.

CDR3 residues: CASSLIRLLPRVEQFF. CDR3 in DNA: TGTGCCAGCAGCTTAATCCGGCTCCTTCCCCGGGTTGAGCAGTTCTTC. V and J are TRBV11-2 and TRBJ2-1; the D is unclear. Germline V lookup: CDR1 SGHAT, CDR2 FQNNGV. The CDR3 has 16 amino acids. Trimming took 2 bases from V and 9 from J, leaving 20 bases between them.